This paragraph reports one T cell receptor beta chain. The data derive from a study of blood T cell repertoires in COVID-19. Study as a whole: The United States, Italy and Spain supplied acute and convalescent COVID-19 samples. Sources were T cells, B-cell-depleted T cells, or PBMCs; the material itself was cDNA or gDNA.

Authors' data handling: Reference gene primers were amplified, and this amplification served to estimate nucleated cell counts. Method: immunoSEQ multiplex PCR; TCRdb's copy keeps in-frame clones and lacks some. V and J calls and clone size are those listed in that table; D and trimming were worked out from the DNA. The sample includes around 170,000 clones, about 88% of them seen just once. The ends lost 3 bases at V and 6 bases at J; junction bases unmatched: 13. Germline V gives CDR1 MNHEY, CDR2 SMNVEV (reference sequence). The CDR3 totals 16 residues. The source is a man in his sixties with acute or convalescent COVID-19. The sequenced sample consisted of peripheral blood. The chain joins TRBV27 to TRBJ2-7; 8 positions agree with TRBD1. The CDR3 DNA follows: TGTGCCAGCAGTTTTGGGCCCGACAGGGGTTCATTCGAGCAGTACTTC. Its protein is CASSFGPDRGSFEQYF.